The rows below give T cell receptor beta chains drawn from one sample of a study of cytomegalovirus exposure and HLA in healthy donors. Generated by immunoSEQ multiplex PCR, the TCRdb table keeps only in-frame clones and is missing some. The table for this sample gives about 88,000 clones. Sequenced sample: PBMCs. These receptors were taken from a girl between 5 and 17 years old in good health and CMV-seropositive. The CDR3 runs from the conserved cysteine through the conserved F or W. The D gene is left open where the match is weak.

D | J | V | CDR3 | DNA
- | TRBJ1-2 | TRBV15 | CATSRDSRRGGDYGYTF | TGTGCCACCAGCAGAGATTCGCGGCGGGGAGGGGACTATGGCTACACCTTC
- | TRBJ2-6 | TRBV7-9 | CASSLSFQGYGSGANVLTF | TGTGCCAGCAGCTTAAGTTTTCAGGGGTACGGCTCTGGGGCCAACGTCCTGACTTTC
TRBD1 | TRBJ1-1 | TRBV5-4 | CASSFHRGGTEAFF | TGTGCCAGCAGCTTCCACAGGGGCGGCACTGAAGCTTTCTTT
- | TRBJ1-1 | TRBV7-9 | CASSLVGTGAETEAFF | TGTGCCAGCAGCTTAGTGGGGACTGGGGCGGAAACTGAAGCTTTCTTT
TRBD2 | TRBJ2-3 | TRBV4-3 | CASSRRTSGGASPDTQYF | TGCGCCAGCAGCCGAAGGACTAGCGGGGGGGCATCCCCGGATACGCAGTATTTT
- | TRBJ2-7 | TRBV4-1 | CASSLRFSYEQYF | TGCGCCAGCAGCCTCAGGTTCTCCTACGAGCAGTACTTC
- | TRBJ1-2 | TRBV5-1 | CASSFEQDYGYTF | TGCGCCAGCAGCTTTGAACAGGACTATGGCTACACCTTC
- | TRBJ1-1 | TRBV13 | CASSLQDHPEAFF | TGTGCCAGCAGCTTACAGGATCACCCTGAAGCTTTCTTT
TRBD1 | TRBJ1-2 | TRBV28 | CASSPRQGPGYTF | TGTGCCAGCAGTCCCCGACAGGGCCCTGGCTACACCTTC
- | TRBJ1-1 | TRBV6-5 | CASSYSGQGETEAFF | TGTGCCAGCAGTTACTCGGGCCAGGGTGAGACTGAAGCTTTCTTT
- | TRBJ1-4 | TRBV9 | CASSVAQDSLATNEKLFF | TGTGCCAGCAGCGTAGCTCAGGACAGCCTTGCAACTAATGAAAAACTGTTTTTT
- | TRBJ1-1 | TRBV15 | CASTSAGQTEAFF | TGTGCCTCTACCTCGGCGGGGCAAACTGAAGCTTTCTTT
TRBD1 | TRBJ1-1 | TRBV12-5 | CASGPALGQGSTEAFF | TGTGCTAGTGGTCCTGCCTTGGGACAGGGGAGCACTGAAGCTTTCTTT
- | TRBJ1-1 | TRBV5-1 | CASSLAGVRHTEAFF | TGCGCCAGCAGCTTGGCCGGGGTTAGGCACACTGAAGCTTTCTTT
- | TRBJ1-5 | TRBV28 | CASSLTGVNQPQHF | TGTGCCAGCAGTTTAACGGGAGTAAATCAGCCCCAGCATTTT
- | TRBJ2-5 | TRBV5-1 | CASSMGLEETQYF | TGCGCCAGCAGCATGGGACTCGAAGAGACCCAGTACTTC
- | TRBJ1-2 | TRBV13 | CASSQQESYGYTF | TGTGCCAGCAGCCAACAGGAATCTTATGGCTACACCTTC
- | TRBJ1-1 | TRBV6-1 | CASSVGRTEAFF | TGTGCCAGCAGTGTCGGTCGGACTGAAGCTTTCTTT
- | TRBJ2-2 | TRBV11-3 | CASSQDSYTGELFF | TGTGCCAGCAGCCAGGACAGCTACACCGGGGAGCTGTTTTTT
- | TRBJ1-6 | TRBV13 | CASSPGGRYGSPLHF | TGTGCCAGCAGCCCAGGAGGACGGTACGGATCACCCCTCCACTTT
- | TRBJ2-7 | TRBV27 | CASSFGRGEGEQYF | TGTGCCAGCAGTTTTGGCAGGGGGGAAGGGGAGCAGTACTTC
TRBD1 | TRBJ1-2 | TRBV2 | CASSAGQAAGYTF | TGTGCCAGCAGTGCGGGACAGGCGGCCGGCTACACCTTC
TRBD1 | TRBJ1-4 | TRBV9 | CASSGGSRGTATNEKLFF | TGTGCCAGCAGCGGGGGATCCAGGGGGACTGCAACTAATGAAAAACTGTTTTTT
- | TRBJ1-6 | TRBV4-1 | CASSNGYLPNSPLHF | TGCGCCAGCAGCAACGGGTACCTCCCGAATTCACCCCTCCACTTT
TRBD1 | TRBJ2-1 | TRBV5-6 | CASSSHRGEFF | TGTGCCAGCAGCAGCCACAGGGGAGAGTTCTTC